These 5 T cell receptor beta chains were all obtained from the same sample, sequenced in a study of blood T cell repertoires in COVID-19. Produced via immunoSEQ multiplex PCR; TCRdb's table is partial and in-frame only. The repertoire has around 250,000 clones, 86% of them found once; the top ten carry 3.6%. The source material was peripheral blood. These receptors were collected from a man aged 18 to 35 with active or convalescent COVID-19.

This clone was counted a few times. The chain employs TRBV6-2 or TRBV6-3 and TRBJ2-7; 7 nucleotides match TRBD1. V shed 6 bases and J 3 bases; nucleotides not matched to a gene: 5. The CDR3 spans 13 residues. Germline V lookup: CDR1 MNHEY, CDR2 SVGEGT. CDR3 sequence reads: CASSGQADYEQYF. The CDR3 DNA reads as TGTGCCAGCAGCGGACAGGCGGACTACGAGCAGTACTTC.

The CDR3 spells CATSVRSGVGNNEQFF. The CDR3 DNA is TGTGCCACCAGTGTAAGGAGCGGGGTTGGGAACAATGAGCAGTTCTTC. The genes are TRBV24-1 and TRBJ2-1, with TRBD2 identical over 7 bases. V shed 5 bases, J shed 5 bases, and the junction held 11 bases outside the gene matches. Germline lookup yields CDR1 KGHDR and CDR2 SFDVKD. The length of the CDR3 is 16 residues.

V is TRBV27 and J is TRBJ2-7; TRBD2 might be the D (5 bases). Germline V gene lookup returns CDR1 MNHEY and CDR2 SMNVEV (reference sequence). This CDR3 contains 12 residues. V lost 2 bases and J lost 4, with 6 bases in between. CDR3 protein: CASSLEGYEQYF. The CDR3 DNA follows: TGTGCCAGCAGTTTAGAGGGATACGAGCAGTACTTC.

The V and J genes are TRBV9 and TRBJ2-5; D possibly corresponds to TRBD2 (5 bases). Deletions cut 4 bases from V and 2 bases from J, with 18 bases between. The CDR3 contains 16 residues. In germline, CDR1 is SGDLS, CDR2 YYNGEE. The CDR3 DNA is TGTGCCAGCAGCCCCGGACTCCTTAGAGGGCAAGAGACCCAGTACTTC. Translating gives CASSPGLLRGQETQYF.

The chain has TRBV5-1 and TRBJ2-7; no clear D. CDR3 length: 14 amino acids. V was trimmed by 1 base and J by 4 bases, leaving 12 bases between them. Germline-derived CDR1 and CDR2 are SGHRS and YFSETQ. The CDR3 coding sequence is TGCGCCAGCAGCTTGAATCGACACTTATACGAGCAGTACTTC. Amino acid sequence: CASSLNRHLYEQYF.